Here is one T cell receptor (beta chain) with its context. In the study's own analysis: Estimation of nucleated cell counts relied on the amplification of reference gene primers. Libraries were prepared by immunoSEQ multiplex PCR; TCRdb keeps only in-frame clonotypes and omits some of them. V and J calls and clone size come straight from that table; D and trimming were deduced from the DNA. In the table there are over 60,000 clones, roughly 80% of which are singletons. The source of the sample is a study of blood T cell repertoires in COVID-19. This TCR derives from a human donor in a cohort sampled during active COVID-19. Sequenced material: peripheral blood.

The DNA for the CDR3 is TGTGCCAGCAGTTATTCGGGAGAGGGGAATGAGCAGTTCTTC. This translates into CASSYSGEGNEQFF. The rearrangement uses TRBV2 and TRBJ2-1; D might be TRBD2 (6 bases). Germline lookup yields CDR1 SNHLY and CDR2 FYNNEI. With 5 bases removed from V and 7 bases from J, the gap between germline ends came to 15 bases. This CDR3 spans 14 amino acids.